What follows describes a single TCR beta chain. Its antigen target is currently unknown. No much larger clone exists at a distance of one base, and base qualities are not known. The sample belongs to a study of cytomegalovirus exposure and HLA in healthy donors (dated by TCRdb to the late 2010s). About the study as a whole: According to an earlier analysis of a few hundred of the donors, about 170 million T cells yielded roughly 110 million unique TCR beta sequences and about 280 Gb of sequence data. Approximately 310 gigabases of sequencing data and roughly 80 million unique TCR sequences made up an early release that covered approximately 700 HLA-typed donors. Among the approximately 400 genotyped donors, approximately 81% belonged to the genetic ancestry cluster associated with self-reported Caucasian donors. The study aimed to test whether signatures of past pathogen exposure could be identified by cataloging public T cell receptors. Using immunosequencing, the study profiled T cell repertoires from 500 to 800 subjects and related those repertoires to cytomegalovirus serostatus. Along with the roughly 610-subject first cohort, a separate validation cohort of 120 different subjects was used. The study combined high-throughput TCR immunosequencing, statistical association of individual TCRs with disease status, and machine learning to predict cytomegalovirus infection status. A later analysis re-examined previously published TCR beta repertoires from more than 650 donors and added high-resolution HLA genotyping to investigate patterns of TCR occurrence. The later analysis used no new phenotypic data to find candidate immune exposures, relying instead on TCR beta sequences and their occurrence across donors. To decide whether each TCR beta V gene segment behaved as functional or pseudogenic, an earlier analysis of 587 of the donors relied on high-throughput TCR beta sequencing. Alongside the repertoire data, information on donor age, sex, ethnicity and CMV serostatus was compiled. A later genetic analysis took genome-wide SNP genotypes for about three fifths of the 666 donors and used that subset as a discovery cohort. All discovery cohort repertoires had been generated on a single sequencing platform. HLA typing included class I and class II loci at four-digit resolution. The number of donors typed differed by locus, with about 629-640 for A, B, C, DRB1 and DQB1, over 500 for DQA1, over 600 for DPA1, and about 450 for DPB1. About five DR-DQ haplotypes were handled as single units for association and clustering because linkage in the cohort was strong. Across roughly 420 genotyped donors of the cohort, an average of about 240,000 unique TCR beta nucleotide sequences per donor were sequenced, and around 20% of those sequences were non-productive. Broad study findings and their caveats: For the cohort, immune exposure information was limited to CMV serostatus. A further reported finding was that TCR beta sequences accurately predicted the HLA-A and HLA-B alleles for most subjects in the first cohort. In a later analysis, TCR association rates were found to vary across HLA loci, with the most associated TCRs seen for DRB1 alleles and the fewest for HLA-C alleles. The presence/absence analyses assumed that sequencing depth was roughly uniform across donors, and that assumption may not be true. Broadly in line with IMGT annotations, most TCR beta V segments showed up in productive rearrangements about 87% or about 30% of the time in an earlier analysis of a few hundred of the donors. A cluster of highly shared sequence variants was judged likely to represent a technical artifact of the sequencing pipeline. HLA typing was unavailable for some donors at each locus, so association tests used only the typed subset. A later analysis associated about 16,000 TCR beta sequences with specific HLA alleles at a false discovery rate of 0.05. A few of the identified cytomegalovirus-associated TCR beta chains were confirmed in vitro to be specific for cytomegalovirus antigens. The authors suggested that the approach could potentially be extended to other disease states and immunological phenotypes. The 87-base-pair reads could not distinguish some IMGT-functional V segments, including TRBV6-2 and TRBV6-3, so those segments were excluded. According to a later analysis, parvovirus B19, influenza, CMV and Epstein-Barr virus appeared linked to several top co-occurrence clusters. Over 15 rarely observed V segments, including chromosome 9 orphons, were excluded from the earlier analysis of approximately 500 of the donors because counts were too low. In the study, approximately 160 TCR beta chains were listed as associated with cytomegalovirus. This cohort had only TCR beta chains sequenced, and the lack of alpha or paired-chain data limited which features could be detected. Compared with the roughly 670-donor mean, donors in an Asian-associated ancestry cluster had fewer N-insertions in productive TCRs, according to a later genetic analysis. According to a later analysis, most CMV-associated TCR beta chains appeared to be HLA-restricted, and the HLA associations seemed to be driven largely by CMV exposure. In a later analysis, HLA-associated TCR beta chains were found to be more clonally expanded and to have lower generation probabilities than equally common non-associated chains. An association between a missense DCLRE1C variant and V-gene and J-gene trimming of TCR beta chains was found in a later genetic analysis and replicated in an independent cohort. When HLA alleles, especially DR and DQ, strongly co-occurred, attributing TCR associations to individual alleles was difficult. Correlated functional status among segregating V segments might reflect linkage disequilibrium, but an unknown experimental factor could not be ruled out. Across donors, most TCR sequences were observed very rarely, whereas some public TCRs were present in many individuals. The classifier was reported to diagnose cytomegalovirus status with high specificity and sensitivity in both the original and validation cohorts.

The CDR1 and CDR2 encoded by the germline V gene are SGHDT and YYEEEE. Its CDR3 holds 13 amino acids, cysteine through phenylalanine. The entry retains the CDR3 DNA only, 39 bases that are in frame from base 1. V and J lose 0 bases and 8 bases, and a span of 11 bases separates them. The cohort comprised more than 550 healthy bone marrow donors. All cohort members were sampled while nominally healthy, although unrecorded immune exposures were likely present. The donor was CMV seronegative and belonged to the group of 320 or so seronegative cohort members. A peripheral blood sample was collected from each donor, and TCR beta sequencing was performed on peripheral blood mononuclear cells. The Qiagen DNeasy Blood Extraction Kit was used to extract genomic DNA from the blood cell samples. Library preparation used the immunoSEQ multiplex PCR assay. A mixture of 60 forward primers for TCR Vbeta segments and 13 reverse primers for TCR Jbeta segments was used in the multiplex PCR. Amplification of the CDR3 region of rearranged TCR beta genes was performed with a multiplex PCR assay on genomic DNA. On the Illumina HiSeq System, the amplified TCR beta libraries were sequenced as 87-base-pair reads. The source study handled its data this way. Across the 700 or so repertoires, a later analysis counted 60 million to 90 million unique TCR beta chains, approximately 12 million of which were shared by at least two donors. Raw reads were error-corrected and collapsed into unique sequences with a nearest-neighbor algorithm that merged closely related sequences to remove PCR and sequencing errors. Alignment of CDR3 sequences to IMGT reference sequences was used to assign V, D and J gene segments. For a sequence to be retained, a match of at least six nucleotides to both a V gene segment and a J gene segment was required. A rearrangement counted as productive if the CDR3 had no stop codons and remained in frame with V and J, and every other rearrangement counted as non-productive. CDR3 was defined by IMGT convention, running from the second conserved V-encoded cysteine to the conserved J-encoded phenylalanine. The earlier analysis of around 640 of the donors excluded sequences that lacked an unambiguous match to a single V gene segment. In an earlier analysis of several hundred of the donors, a V segment was called functional when productive rearrangements were above 56.7%, and segregating when the standard deviation between donors exceeded 5%. To diagnose cytomegalovirus status from the catalog of TCR beta chain sequences, a statistical classification framework was built. In a later analysis, V and J genes were assigned by comparing TCR nucleotide sequences against IMGT/GENE-DB human TR gene sequences. A later analysis assigned CDR3 sequences and most-parsimonious VDJ recombination scenarios with the TCRdist pipeline. A later analysis defined each TCR beta chain by its CDR3 amino acid sequence plus V-gene family, and excluded reads lacking a unique V-gene family. To address suspected cross-contamination and a sequencing artifact, a later analysis removed several hundred highly shared, low-generation-probability nucleotide sequences. In a later analysis, a clonal expansion index was calculated for each public chain from normalized within-repertoire ranks of inferred template counts. In a later analysis, generation probabilities were computed with a VDJ recombination model fitted to out-of-frame rearrangements, and the resulting probabilities were checked against IGoR. Hypergeometric tests were used in a later analysis to score TCR-TCR, TCR-HLA and TCR-CMV co-occurrence, with a repertoire-size bias correction applied to the TCR pairs. To estimate false discovery rates, a later analysis permuted the HLA or CMV assignments 20 times. A later analysis grouped co-occurring TCRs with DBSCAN, adding TCRdist sequence similarity when clustering within HLA-allele-positive subsets. Co-occurrence clustering excluded repertoires with fewer than 30,000 or more than 120,000 public chains, plus five with anomalous nucleotide sharing. TCRdb stores this immuneACCESS table with in-frame sequences only. Part of the clones is absent; in the studies checked, under half of the shortfall reflects unresolved V genes, and no reason is known for the rest. The DNA gave D and trimming, while V, J and clone size come from that table. The sample table contains roughly 100,000 clones; only one count was recorded for roughly three quarters of them. The leading ten clones occupy 0.6% to 0.95% of the sample.

The sequenced sample consisted of PBMCs. This receptor was identified in a woman aged 55-69 years in good health and CMV-seronegative. This sequence uses TRBV5-6 and TRBJ1-1; matching of 5 bases hints at TRBD1 as the D gene. The CDR3 reads as follows: CASSLGTAGEAFF. The DNA is TGTGCCAGCAGCTTGGGAACTGCAGGGGAAGCTTTCTTT.